Below, one TCR beta chain is given with its context. This record belongs to a study of blood T cell repertoires in COVID-19. Whole-study context: The samples span acute and convalescent COVID-19 from the United States, Italy and Spain. Sample material is recorded as cDNA or gDNA derived from T cells, B-cell-depleted T cells, or PBMCs.

The repertoire was sequenced with immunoSEQ multiplex PCR; TCRdb's copy has only in-frame clones and lacks some. Among just over 150,000 clones listed, roughly nine tenths were seen once. CDR3 size: 13 residues. Trimming cost V 8 bases and J 7 bases, with 17 bases left between them. The germline CDR1 and CDR2 sequences are KGHSH and LQKENI. The sample taken for sequencing was peripheral blood. The sequence was obtained from a woman in her seventies with acute or convalescent COVID-19. The rearrangement joins TRBV18 to TRBJ1-2; perhaps TRBD1 as D (6 bases). The CDR3 DNA follows: TGTGCCAGCCGACCAGGGGTCAGGGGTGGCTACACCTTC. Protein: CASRPGVRGGYTF. Together with reference TRBV18 and TRBJ1-2, the CDR3 gives the full variable domain: NAGVMQNPRHLVRRRGQEARLRCSPMKGHSHVYWYRQLPEEGLKFMVYLQKENIIDESGMPKERFSAEFPKEGPSILRIQQVVRGDSAAYFCASRPGVRGGYTFGSGTRLTVV.